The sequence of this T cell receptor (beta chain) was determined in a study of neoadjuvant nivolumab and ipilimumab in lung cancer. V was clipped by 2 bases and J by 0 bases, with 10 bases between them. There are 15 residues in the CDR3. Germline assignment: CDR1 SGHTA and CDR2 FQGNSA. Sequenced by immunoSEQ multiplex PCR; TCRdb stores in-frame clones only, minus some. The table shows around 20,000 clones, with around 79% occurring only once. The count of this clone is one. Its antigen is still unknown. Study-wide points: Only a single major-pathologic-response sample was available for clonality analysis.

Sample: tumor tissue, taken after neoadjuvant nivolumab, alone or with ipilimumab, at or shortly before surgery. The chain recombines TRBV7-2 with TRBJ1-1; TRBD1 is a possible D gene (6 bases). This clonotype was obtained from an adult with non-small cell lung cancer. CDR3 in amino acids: CASSLMGTLNTEAFF. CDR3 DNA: TGTGCCAGCAGCTTAATGGGGACACTGAACACTGAAGCTTTCTTT.